This entry features one T cell receptor beta chain sequence. Produced via immunoSEQ multiplex PCR; TCRdb's table is partial and in-frame only. This table has about 280,000 clones, 86% appearing once. This entry is derived from a study of blood T cell repertoires in COVID-19. The CDR3 loop spans 16 amino acids. Germline V lookup: CDR1 MGHRA, CDR2 YSYEKL. With V trimmed by 0 bases and J by 4 bases, 5 bases remained unmatched. Patients at the Seattle site were enrolled during active infection and followed longitudinally. This chain links TRBV4-1 with TRBJ1-5; 8 bases are a match to TRBD1. The receptor comes from a woman in her 70s with COVID-19, enrolled during active disease. The sample comprised peripheral blood. The CDR3 is CASSQDLRTGNQPQHF. Written as DNA, the CDR3 is TGCGCCAGCAGCCAAGATCTGCGGACAGGGAATCAGCCCCAGCATTTT.